The source of this T cell receptor beta chain is a study of T-cell memory formation after mild COVID-19. Constant-segment primers were used for 5'RACE, and the resulting TCR alpha and TCR beta cDNA libraries carried sample barcodes and UMIs. TCRdb recomputed calls from the 5' RACE reads with MiXCR, one row per CDR3 protein. This table has about half a million distinct CDR3 sequences, around a sixth appearing once. Notes on the study in general: Specificity for SARS-CoV-2 was not confirmed among the second-wave clones peaking on day 37.

Germline CDR1 and CDR2: DFQATT and SNEGSKA (reference sequence). V lost 0 bases, J lost 2 bases, and 11 bases lay in between. The CDR3 runs 14 residues. Comments on this clonotype: The target antigen is unknown.

The chain couples TRBV20-1 to TRBJ2-7; D tentatively reads TRBD1 or TRBD2 (7 bases each). This sequence was found in an adult woman who had mild COVID-19 (a few samples of this study predate the infection). Cell type and time point are not known. The sequencing input was PBMCs or a T cell subset sorted from them (not recorded which). The CDR3 reads CSAREPGGAYEQYF. DNA of the CDR3: TGCAGTGCTAGAGAGCCAGGGGGGGCCTACGAGCAGTACTTC.